This T cell receptor beta chain was sequenced during a study of T-cell memory formation after mild COVID-19. V was pared by 7 bases and J by 3 bases, with 8 bases between. The CDR3 is 12 amino acids. TCRdb reanalysed the 5' RACE reads using MiXCR and keeps one entry per CDR3 protein. The repertoire has approximately 150,000 distinct CDR3 sequences, more than 12% of them found once; the top ten carry roughly an eighth. Study-level findings and limits: Contracting clones from day 15 to 85 showed balanced CD4/CD8; later expanders favored CD4+.

Remarks on this clonotype: Its antigen is unidentified.

The chain is built from TRBV12-3 or TRBV12-4 and TRBJ2-3; no definite D call. This sequence was found in an adult woman who had mild COVID-19 (a few samples of this study predate the infection). Cell type and time point are not known. The sample comprised PBMCs or a T cell subset sorted from them (not recorded which). CDR3 nucleotides: TGTGCCAGCACTTGGGCGACAGATACGCAGTATTTT. Protein sequence: CASTWATDTQYF.